This TCR beta chain emerged from a study of T cell responses to AZD1222 COVID-19 vaccine. In the study overall: Second doses were pooled across both intervals (about 4 or about 12 weeks). The study, taken as a whole, reports: Only six or seven AZD1222 recipients were seropositive at baseline.

The J segment lost 9 bases and the V segment lost 4 bases, leaving 10 bases of the junction unmatched. Per germline, CDR1 SGHTA and CDR2 FQGNSA. The CDR3 is 14 residues long. Regarding this clone: Its specificity is not known.

Assay used: immunoSEQ multiplex PCR; TCRdb lists only in-frame clones, some missing. The sample comprises more than 150,000 clones, roughly 93% of which are singletons, and 0.75% to 1% rests with the top ten. The clonotype originates from an adult in good health. Material: peripheral blood, obtained on day 0 of AZD1222 vaccination. The chain has TRBV7-2 and TRBJ2-7; 9 positions match TRBD1. The CDR3 DNA follows: TGTGCCAGCAGCTCCCCGGACAGGGGCCTCGGGCAGTACTTC. Amino acids: CASSSPDRGLGQYF.